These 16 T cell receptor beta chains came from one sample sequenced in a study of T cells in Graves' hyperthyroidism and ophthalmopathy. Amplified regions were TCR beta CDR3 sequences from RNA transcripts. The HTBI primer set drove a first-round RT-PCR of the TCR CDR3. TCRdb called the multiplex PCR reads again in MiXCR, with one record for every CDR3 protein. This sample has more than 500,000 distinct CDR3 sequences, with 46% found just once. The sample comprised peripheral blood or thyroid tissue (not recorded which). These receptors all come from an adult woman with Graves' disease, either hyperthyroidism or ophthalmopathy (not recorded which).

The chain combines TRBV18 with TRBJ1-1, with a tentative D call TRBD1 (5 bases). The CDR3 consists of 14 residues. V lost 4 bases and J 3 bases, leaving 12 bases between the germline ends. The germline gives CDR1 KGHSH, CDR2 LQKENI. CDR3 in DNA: TGTGCCAGCTCACGTGCCGTGGGGGACACTGAAGCTTTCTTT. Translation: CASSRAVGDTEAFF.

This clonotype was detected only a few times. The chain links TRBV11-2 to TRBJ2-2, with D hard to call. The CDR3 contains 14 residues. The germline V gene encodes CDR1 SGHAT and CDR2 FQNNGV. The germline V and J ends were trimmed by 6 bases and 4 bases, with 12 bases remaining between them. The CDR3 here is CASSSYLSTGELFF. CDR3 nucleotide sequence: TGTGCCAGCAGTTCTTACCTGAGCACCGGGGAGCTGTTTTTT.

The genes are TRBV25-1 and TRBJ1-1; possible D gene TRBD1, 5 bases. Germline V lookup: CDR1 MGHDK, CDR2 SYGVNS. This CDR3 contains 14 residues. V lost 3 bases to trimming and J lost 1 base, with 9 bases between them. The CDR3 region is CASSEATGNTEAFF. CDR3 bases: TGTGCCAGCAGTGAGGCTACAGGGAACACTGAAGCTTTCTTT.

CDR3 protein: CASSREALTTGEQYF. The CDR3 DNA reads TGTGCCAGCAGTAGGGAGGCCCTTACAACGGGGGAGCAGTACTTC. The chain uses TRBV7-2 and TRBJ2-7, with D possibly being TRBD2 (6 bases). Looked up from germline, CDR1 is SGHTA and CDR2 is FQGNSA. Trimming took 6 bases from V and 7 from J, leaving 22 bases between them. The CDR3 consists of 15 residues. Drawing the rest from reference TRBV7-2 and TRBJ2-7, the complete variable domain is GAGVSQSPSNKVTEKGKDVELRCDPISGHTALYWYRQSLGQGLEFLIYFQGNSAPDKSGLPSDRFSAERTGGSVSTLTIQRTQQEDSAVYLCASSREALTTGEQYFGPGTRLTVT.

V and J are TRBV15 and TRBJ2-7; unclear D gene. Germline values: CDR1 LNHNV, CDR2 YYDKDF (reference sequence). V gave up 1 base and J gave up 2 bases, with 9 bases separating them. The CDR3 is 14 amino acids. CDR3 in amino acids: CATSRARGPYEQYF. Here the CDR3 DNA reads TGTGCCACCAGCAGAGCCAGAGGACCCTACGAGCAGTACTTC.

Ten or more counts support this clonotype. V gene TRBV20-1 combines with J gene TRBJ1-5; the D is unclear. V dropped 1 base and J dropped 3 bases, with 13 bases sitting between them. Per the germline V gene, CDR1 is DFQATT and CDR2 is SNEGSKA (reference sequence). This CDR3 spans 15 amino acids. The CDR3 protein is CSARVETTINQPQHF. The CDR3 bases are TGCAGTGCTAGAGTCGAGACCACCATCAATCAGCCCCAGCATTTT.

The CDR3 bases are TGTGCCAGCAGTAAGCCGCGAACAGGTTGGGACAGGGATGAGAACACTGAAGCTTTCTTT. Residues: CASSKPRTGWDRDENTEAFF. The chain is built from TRBV7-2 and TRBJ1-1; 9 bases map to TRBD1. The CDR3 totals 20 residues. The germline V gene encodes CDR1 SGHTA and CDR2 FQGNSA. V trimming: 6 bases; J trimming: 1 base; junction bases outside the gene matches: 21.

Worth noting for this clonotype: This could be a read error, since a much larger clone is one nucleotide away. The CDR3 loop reads CAISEAGNNQPQHF. As DNA, the CDR3 is TGTGCCATCAGTGAAGCTGGTAACAATCAGCCCCAGCATTTT. V is TRBV6-1 and J is TRBJ1-5; D remains ambiguous. The length of the CDR3 is 14 residues. Looked up from germline, CDR1 is MNHNS and CDR2 is SASEGT.

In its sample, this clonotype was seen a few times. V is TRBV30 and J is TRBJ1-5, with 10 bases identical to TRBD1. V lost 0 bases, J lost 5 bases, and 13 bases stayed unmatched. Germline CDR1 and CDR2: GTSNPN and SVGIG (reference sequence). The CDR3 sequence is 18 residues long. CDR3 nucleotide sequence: TGTGCCTGGAGTGTGAGGTCTCCGGGACAGGGGCGACATCAGCCCCAGCATTTT. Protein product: CAWSVRSPGQGRHQPQHF.

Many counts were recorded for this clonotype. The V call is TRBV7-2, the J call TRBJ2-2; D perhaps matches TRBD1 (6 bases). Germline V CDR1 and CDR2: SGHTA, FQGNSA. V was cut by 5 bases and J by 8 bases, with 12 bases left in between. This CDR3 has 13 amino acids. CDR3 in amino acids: CASSQGTAGELFF. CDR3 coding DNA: TGTGCCAGCAGCCAGGGGACCGCGGGGGAGCTGTTTTTT.

The CDR3 DNA is TGCGCCAGCAGTCTTGGGACCCAAAGGGGCGAGCAGTACTTC. The encoded protein is CASSLGTQRGEQYF. The chain carries TRBV10-2 and TRBJ2-7; D is tentatively TRBD1 or TRBD2 (5 bases each). V shed 5 bases and J shed 6 bases, with 17 bases lying between them. The CDR3 totals 14 residues. CDR1 and CDR2 (germline): WSHSY, SAAADI.

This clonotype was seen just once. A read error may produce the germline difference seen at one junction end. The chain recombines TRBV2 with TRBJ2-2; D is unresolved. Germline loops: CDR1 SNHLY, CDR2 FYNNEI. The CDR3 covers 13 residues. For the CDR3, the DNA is TGCAGTGCTAAAGGGCCGAACACCGGGGAGCTGTTTTTT. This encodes CSAKGPNTGELFF.

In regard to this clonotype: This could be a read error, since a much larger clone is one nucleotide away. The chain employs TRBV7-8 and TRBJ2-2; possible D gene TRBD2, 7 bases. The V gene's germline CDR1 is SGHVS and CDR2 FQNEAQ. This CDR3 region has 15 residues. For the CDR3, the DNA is TGTGCCAGCAGCTTTCGGAGAGGGGGGGCCGGGGGGCTGTTTTTT. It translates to CASSFRRGGAGGLFF.

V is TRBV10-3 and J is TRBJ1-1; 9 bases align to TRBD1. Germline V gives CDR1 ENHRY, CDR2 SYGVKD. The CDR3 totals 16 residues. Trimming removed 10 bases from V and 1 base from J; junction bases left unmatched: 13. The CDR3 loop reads CATGDREARTNTEAFF. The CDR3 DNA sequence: TGTGCCACCGGGGACAGGGAAGCTCGAACGAACACTGAAGCTTTCTTT.

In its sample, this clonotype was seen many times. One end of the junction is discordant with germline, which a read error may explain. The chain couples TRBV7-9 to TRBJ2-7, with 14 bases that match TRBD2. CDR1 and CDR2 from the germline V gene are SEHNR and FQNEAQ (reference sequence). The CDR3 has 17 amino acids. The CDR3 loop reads CASSQQGTSGSKNEQYF. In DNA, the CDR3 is TGCGCCAGCAGCCAACAGGGGACTAGCGGGAGTAAGAACGAGCAGTACTTC.

CDR3 nucleotide sequence: TGTGCCAGCAGTCTTGGAGGGGCGATGTCCTATGGCTACACCTTC. Protein: CASSLGGAMSYGYTF. J is TRBJ1-2 and V is TRBV7-2; TRBD1 is a possible D gene (5 bases). The length of the CDR3 is 15 residues. Germline V gives CDR1 SGHTA, CDR2 FQGNSA. Trimming took off 6 bases at V and 4 bases at J, with 18 bases between the two ends.